This TCR beta chain was captured in a study of siplizumab effects on memory and regulatory T cells. Whole-study results and caveats: Major contributors to the alloresponse seemed to be naive T cells, which also appeared more diverse than memory cells. Alloreactive sequences tracing back to unstimulated CD4+ memory cells were significantly reduced by siplizumab. Controls showed an average of around 28% Treg-derived mappable alloreactive CD4+ clones, while siplizumab showed around 69%.

With regard to this clone: Its cognate antigen is unknown.

V shed 3 bases and J 4 bases; nucleotides not matched to a gene: 0. Per germline, CDR1 SGHAT and CDR2 FQNNGV. This CDR3 region has 14 residues. Per sample, some 100,000 TCR templates were assayed. The table came from immunoSEQ multiplex PCR; TCRdb's copy has only in-frame clones and leaves some out. The sample lists some 75,000 clones; 93% were seen once. This clonotype was obtained from a human donor in good health. The chain carries TRBV11-2 and TRBJ2-2; TRBD1 agrees at 9 bases. Sequencing input: CD8+ T cells sorted from blood. Written as DNA, the CDR3 is TGTGCCAGCAGCTTGGGACAGGGCACCGGGGAGCTGTTTTTT. Residues: CASSLGQGTGELFF.